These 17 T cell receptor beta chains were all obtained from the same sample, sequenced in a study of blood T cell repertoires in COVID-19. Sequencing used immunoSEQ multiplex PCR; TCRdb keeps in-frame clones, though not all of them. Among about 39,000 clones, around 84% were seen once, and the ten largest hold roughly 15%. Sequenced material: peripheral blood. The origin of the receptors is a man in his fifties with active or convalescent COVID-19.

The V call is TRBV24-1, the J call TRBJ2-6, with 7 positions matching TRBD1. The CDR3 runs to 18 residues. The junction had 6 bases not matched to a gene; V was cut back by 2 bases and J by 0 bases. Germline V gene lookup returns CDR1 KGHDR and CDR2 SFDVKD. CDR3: CATSDSRQGDSGANVLTF. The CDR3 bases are TGTGCCACCAGTGATTCGAGACAGGGAGACTCTGGGGCCAACGTCCTGACTTTC.

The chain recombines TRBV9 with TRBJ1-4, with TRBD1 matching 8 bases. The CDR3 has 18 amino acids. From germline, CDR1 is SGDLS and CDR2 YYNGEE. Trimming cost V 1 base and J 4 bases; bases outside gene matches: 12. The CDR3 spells CASSVLPGGTGVNEKLFF. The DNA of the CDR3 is TGTGCCAGCAGCGTACTCCCCGGCGGGACAGGCGTTAATGAAAAACTGTTTTTT.

The DNA of the CDR3 is TGCGCCAGCAGCTGGGGGGACAGGATGTCGGGAAACACCATATATTTT. Residues: CASSWGDRMSGNTIYF. This chain joins TRBV5-1 and TRBJ1-3, with 8 bases identical to TRBD1. The V gene end was trimmed by 3 bases and the J gene end by 4 bases; junction bases not matched to a gene: 9. The CDR3 has 16 amino acids. In germline, CDR1 is SGHRS, CDR2 YFSETQ.

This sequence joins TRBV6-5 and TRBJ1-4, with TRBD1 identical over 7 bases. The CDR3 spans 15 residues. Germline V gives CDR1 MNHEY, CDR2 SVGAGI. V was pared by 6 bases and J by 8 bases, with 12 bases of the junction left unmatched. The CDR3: CASRPDRALGEKLFF. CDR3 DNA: TGTGCCAGCAGACCAGACAGGGCCCTAGGGGAAAAACTGTTTTTT.

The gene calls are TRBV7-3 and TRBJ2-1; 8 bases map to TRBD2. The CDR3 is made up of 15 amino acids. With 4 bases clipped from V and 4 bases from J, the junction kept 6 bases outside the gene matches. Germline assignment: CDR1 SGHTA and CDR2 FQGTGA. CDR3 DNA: TGTGCCAGCAGCTCCTCCGCGGGGGGATACAATGAGCAGTTCTTC. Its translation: CASSSSAGGYNEQFF.

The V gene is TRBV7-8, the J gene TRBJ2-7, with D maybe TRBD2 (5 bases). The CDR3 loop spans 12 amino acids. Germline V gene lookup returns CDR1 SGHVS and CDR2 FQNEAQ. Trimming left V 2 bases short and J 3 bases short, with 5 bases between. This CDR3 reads CASSLTSYEQYF. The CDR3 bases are TGTGCCAGCAGCTTAACTAGCTACGAGCAGTACTTC. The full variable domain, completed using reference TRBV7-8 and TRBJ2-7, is GAGVSQSPRYKVAKRGQDVALRCDPISGHVSLFWYQQALGQGPEFLTYFQNEAQLDKSGLPSDRFFAERPEGSVSTLKIQRTQQEDSAVYLCASSLTSYEQYFGPGTRLTVT.

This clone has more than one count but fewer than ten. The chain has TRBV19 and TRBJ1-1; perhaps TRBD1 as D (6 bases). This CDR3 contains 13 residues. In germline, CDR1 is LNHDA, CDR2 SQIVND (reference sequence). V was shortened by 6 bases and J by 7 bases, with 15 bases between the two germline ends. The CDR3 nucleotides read TGTGCCAGTAGAGTGCAGGGGAGCGGTGAAGCTTTCTTT. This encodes CASRVQGSGEAFF.

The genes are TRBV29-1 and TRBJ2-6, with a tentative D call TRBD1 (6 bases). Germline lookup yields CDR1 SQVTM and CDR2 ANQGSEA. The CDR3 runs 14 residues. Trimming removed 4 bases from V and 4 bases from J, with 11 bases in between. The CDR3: CSVGQAGGANVLTF. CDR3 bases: TGCAGCGTTGGACAGGCAGGGGGGGCCAACGTCCTGACTTTC.

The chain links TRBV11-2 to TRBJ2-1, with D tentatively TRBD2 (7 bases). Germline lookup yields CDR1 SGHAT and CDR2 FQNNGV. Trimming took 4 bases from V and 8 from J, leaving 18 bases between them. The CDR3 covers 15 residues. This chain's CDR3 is CASSWGGRGTDEQFF. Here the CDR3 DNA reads TGTGCCAGCAGCTGGGGGGGCCGGGGTACCGATGAGCAGTTCTTC.

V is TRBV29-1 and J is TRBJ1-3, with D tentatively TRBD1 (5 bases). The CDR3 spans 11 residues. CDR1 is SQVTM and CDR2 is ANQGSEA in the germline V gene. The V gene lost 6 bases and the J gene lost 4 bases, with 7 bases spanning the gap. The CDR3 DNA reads TGCAGCGTGAACAGGGGAAACACCATATATTTT. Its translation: CSVNRGNTIYF.

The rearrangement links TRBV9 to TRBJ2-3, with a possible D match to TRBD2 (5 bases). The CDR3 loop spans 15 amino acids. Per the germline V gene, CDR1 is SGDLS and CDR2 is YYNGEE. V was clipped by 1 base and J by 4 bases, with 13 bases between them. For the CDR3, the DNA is TGTGCCAGCAGCGTAAGGGTAGCGCGGGCAGATACGCAGTATTTT. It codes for CASSVRVARADTQYF.

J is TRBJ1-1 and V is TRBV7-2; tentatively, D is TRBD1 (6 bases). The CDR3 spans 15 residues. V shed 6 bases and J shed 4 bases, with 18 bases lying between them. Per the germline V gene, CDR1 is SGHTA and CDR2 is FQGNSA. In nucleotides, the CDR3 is TGTGCCAGCAGTCAACAGGGCAACGGAGGCACTGAAGCTTTCTTT. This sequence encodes CASSQQGNGGTEAFF.

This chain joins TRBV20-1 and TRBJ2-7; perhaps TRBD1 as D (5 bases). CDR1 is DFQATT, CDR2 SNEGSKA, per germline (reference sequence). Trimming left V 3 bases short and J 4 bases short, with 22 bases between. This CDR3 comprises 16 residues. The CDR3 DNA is TGCAGTGCTAGTAGCCTTTCGGCAGGGCCCCAATACGAGCAGTACTTC. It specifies CSASSLSAGPQYEQYF.

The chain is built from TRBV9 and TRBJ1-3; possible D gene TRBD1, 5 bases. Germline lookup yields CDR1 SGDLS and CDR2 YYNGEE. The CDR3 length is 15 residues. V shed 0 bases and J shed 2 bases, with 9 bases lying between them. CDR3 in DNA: TGTGCCAGCAGCGTAGCTTCAGGGACTGGAAACACCATATATTTT. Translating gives CASSVASGTGNTIYF.

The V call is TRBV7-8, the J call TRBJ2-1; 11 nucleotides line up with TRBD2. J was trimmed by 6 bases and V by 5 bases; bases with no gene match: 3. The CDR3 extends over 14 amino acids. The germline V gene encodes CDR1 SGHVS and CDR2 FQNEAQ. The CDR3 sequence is CASSVGTSGNEQFF. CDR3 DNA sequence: TGTGCCAGCAGCGTCGGGACTAGCGGCAATGAGCAGTTCTTC.

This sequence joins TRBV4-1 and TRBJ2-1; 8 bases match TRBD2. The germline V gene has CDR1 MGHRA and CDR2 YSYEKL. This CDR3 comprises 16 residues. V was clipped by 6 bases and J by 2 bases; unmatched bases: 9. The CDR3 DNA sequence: TGCGCCAGCAGTACTAGCGGCCTATTAGCCTACAATGAGCAGTTCTTC. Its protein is CASSTSGLLAYNEQFF.

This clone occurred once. The CDR3 DNA sequence: TGTGCCAGCAGCCCACTAGCGGGGGGTTATTACAATGAGCAGTTCTTC. Its protein product is CASSPLAGGYYNEQFF. The rearrangement uses TRBV7-8 and TRBJ2-1; TRBD2 aligns across 12 bases. This CDR3 comprises 16 residues. Germline values: CDR1 SGHVS, CDR2 FQNEAQ. The V gene end was trimmed by 5 bases and the J gene end by 4 bases; junction bases not matched to a gene: 6.